This TCR beta chain emerged from a study of CD8 T cells in Susac syndrome. Controls were age- and sex-matched healthy donors. Reverse transcription of roughly 0.45 to 1 ug RNA was performed with random hexamers. TCRdb reprocessed the immunoSEQ multiplex PCR reads via MiXCR and lists one record per CDR3 protein. The sample includes 110,000 or so distinct CDR3 sequences, 94% seen only once; the top ten take 0.095% to 0.1%. Germline CDR1 is LNHDA and CDR2 is SQIVND (reference sequence). The CDR3 runs 13 residues. V was pared by 5 bases and J by 4 bases, with 8 bases between. The chain couples TRBV19 to TRBJ1-4; D is unclear. The origin of this receptor is a human donor in good health. Sequencing was done on a sample of CD4+ T cells from PBMCs. Written as DNA, the CDR3 is TGTGCCAGTAGTCCTTCAAGTAATGAAAAACTGTTTTTT. Protein sequence: CASSPSSNEKLFF.